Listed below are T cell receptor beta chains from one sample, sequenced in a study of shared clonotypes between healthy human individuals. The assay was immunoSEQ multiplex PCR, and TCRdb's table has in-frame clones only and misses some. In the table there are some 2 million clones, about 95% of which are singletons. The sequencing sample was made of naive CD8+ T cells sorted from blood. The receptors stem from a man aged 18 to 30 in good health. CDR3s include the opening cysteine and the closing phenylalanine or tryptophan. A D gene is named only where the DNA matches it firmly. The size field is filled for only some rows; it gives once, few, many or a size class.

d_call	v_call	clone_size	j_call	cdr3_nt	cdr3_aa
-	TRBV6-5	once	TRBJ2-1	TGTGCCAGCTCCCCCGCGTTTAGGGATGAGCAGTTCTTC	CASSPAFRDEQFF
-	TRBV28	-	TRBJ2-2	TGTGCCAGCAGTCGGGGCACCGGGGAGCTGTTTTTT	CASSRGTGELFF
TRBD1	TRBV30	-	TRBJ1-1	TGTGCCTGGAGCGTATCGACAGGGGGTGTTGAAGCTTTCTTT	CAWSVSTGGVEAFF
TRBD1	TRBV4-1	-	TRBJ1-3	TGCGCCAGCAGCCAAGAGGGACAGGGAAACACCATATATTTT	CASSQEGQGNTIYF
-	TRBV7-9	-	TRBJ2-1	TGTGCCAGCAGCTTTAGTGCCGGCCAAGCGGATGAGCAGTTCTTC	CASSFSAGQADEQFF
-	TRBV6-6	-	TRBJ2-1	TGTGCCACCGCTTGGACGGAACCCAATGAGCAGTTCTTC	CATAWTEPNEQFF
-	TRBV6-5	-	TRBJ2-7	TGTGCCAGCAGTTACTTTCCAGGGAGCTCCTACGAGCAGTACTTC	CASSYFPGSSYEQYF
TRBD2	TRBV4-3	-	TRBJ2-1	TGCGCCAGCAGCCAGATCAGCGGGAGGGCCGGGTACAATGAGCAGTTCTTC	CASSQISGRAGYNEQFF
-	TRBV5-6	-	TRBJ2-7	TGTGCCAGCAGCTTGTGGACGGATACCTACGAGCAGTACTTC	CASSLWTDTYEQYF
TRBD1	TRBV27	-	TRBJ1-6	TGTGCCAGCTCCACAGGGGGCTCCTATAATTCACCCCTCCACTTT	CASSTGGSYNSPLHF
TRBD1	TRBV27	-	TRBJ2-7	TGTGCCAGCAGTTGGGACAGGGACTACGAGCAGTACTTC	CASSWDRDYEQYF
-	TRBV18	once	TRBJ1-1	TGTGCCAGCTCACCGTCGGATGGGACTGAAGCTTTCTTT	CASSPSDGTEAFF
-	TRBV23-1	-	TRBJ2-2	TGCGCCAGCAGTCAATCGAGGGTGGAGGACACCGGGGAGCTGTTTTTT	CASSQSRVEDTGELFF
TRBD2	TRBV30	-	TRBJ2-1	TGTGCCTGGACGGGACTAGCGGGAAAGGACAATGAGCAGTTCTTC	CAWTGLAGKDNEQFF
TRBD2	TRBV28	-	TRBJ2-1	TGTGCCAGCGACTTATCGGGGGGTACAGGTGAGCAGTTCTTC	CASDLSGGTGEQFF
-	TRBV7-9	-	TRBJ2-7	TGTGCCAGCAGCTTCCAGGGCTCCTACGAGCAGTACTTC	CASSFQGSYEQYF
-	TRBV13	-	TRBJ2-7	TGTGCCAGCAGCCACTCCGGGACATACTCCTACGAGCAGTACTTC	CASSHSGTYSYEQYF
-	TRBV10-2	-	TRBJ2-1	TGCGCCAGCAGCCGTCCGGGGTTCTCCTACAATGAGCAGTTCTTC	CASSRPGFSYNEQFF
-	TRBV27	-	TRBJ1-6	TGTGCCAGCAGCCCCGGAGGGGTGTCACCCCTCCACTTT	CASSPGGVSPLHF
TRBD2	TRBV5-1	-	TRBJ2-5	TGCGCCAGCAGCTTGGTTGCGGGGGTCGTCCAAGAGACCCAGTACTTC	CASSLVAGVVQETQYF
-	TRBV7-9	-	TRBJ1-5	TGTGCCAGCAGCTTAGCCGGGACAAACCAGCCCCAGCATTTT	CASSLAGTNQPQHF
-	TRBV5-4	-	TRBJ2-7	TGTGCCAGCAGCTTGGCGTGGGCGGACCCCTGGGAGCAGTACTTC	CASSLAWADPWEQYF
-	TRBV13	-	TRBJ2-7	TGTGCCAGCAGCTCTCCTAGCAACTCCTACGAGCAGTACTTC	CASSSPSNSYEQYF
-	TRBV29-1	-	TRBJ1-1	TGCAGCGTCCACGACCGGGGGTATGAAACTGAAGCTTTCTTT	CSVHDRGYETEAFF
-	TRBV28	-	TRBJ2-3	TGTGCCAGCAGTTTAGGATCTGGGGAGGCAGATACGCAGTATTTT	CASSLGSGEADTQYF
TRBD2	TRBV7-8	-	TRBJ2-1	TGTGCCAGCAGCTTAGTTTTTGCGGGAGGGCCGGGATCCTACAATGAGCAGTTCTTC	CASSLVFAGGPGSYNEQFF
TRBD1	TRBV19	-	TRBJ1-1	TGTGCCAGTAGTACAGAAGGGGACAGGGAAGACACTGAAGCTTTCTTT	CASSTEGDREDTEAFF
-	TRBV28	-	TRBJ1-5	TGTGCCAGCAGTACCTACCGGGGCAGATACCTTAATAGCAATCAGCCCCAGCATTTT	CASSTYRGRYLNSNQPQHF
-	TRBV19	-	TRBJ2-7	TGTGCCAGTAGTATGGGCGGACTTACCTACGAGCAGTACTTC	CASSMGGLTYEQYF
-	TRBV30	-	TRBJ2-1	TGTGCCTCCTCTCCTCAAAATGAGCAGTTCTTC	CASSPQNEQFF
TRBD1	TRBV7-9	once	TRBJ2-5	TGTGCCAGCCAACTGACAGGGGGCCTTGAGACCCAGTACTTC	CASQLTGGLETQYF
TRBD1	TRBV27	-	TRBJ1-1	TGTGCCAGCAGTTTGGCGACAGGGTTAGGGACTGAAGCTTTCTTT	CASSLATGLGTEAFF
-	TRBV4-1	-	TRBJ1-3	TGCGCCAGCAGCCTTCAGGGTGGGGGCTCTGGAAACACCATATATTTT	CASSLQGGGSGNTIYF
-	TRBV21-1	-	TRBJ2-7	TGTGCCAGCAAGGAGGAGGAAGGGGAGTACTTC	CASKEEEGEYF
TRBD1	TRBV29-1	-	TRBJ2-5	TGCAGCGTTGAAGATGGACAGGGGGGAGAGACCCAGTACTTC	CSVEDGQGGETQYF
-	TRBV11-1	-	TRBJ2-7	TGTGCCAGCAGCTTCGAGGGACCTTCCTACGAGCAGTACTTC	CASSFEGPSYEQYF
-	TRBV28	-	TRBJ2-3	TGTGCCAGCACGACGGGACTAGATACGCAGTATTTT	CASTTGLDTQYF
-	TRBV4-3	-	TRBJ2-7	TGCGCCAGCAGCCCCCGACTGGGATACGAGCAGTACTTC	CASSPRLGYEQYF
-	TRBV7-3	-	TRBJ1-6	TGTGCCAGCAGCTTAATGGGCGGAGAGGGTTCACCCCTCCACTTT	CASSLMGGEGSPLHF
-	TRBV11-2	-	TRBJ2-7	TGTGCCAGCATCGAGGGGGGTGAACTCCTCGAGCAGTACTTC	CASIEGGELLEQYF
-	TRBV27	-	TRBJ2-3	TGTGCCAGCAGTTTAACGGGCCTAACAGATACGCAGTATTTT	CASSLTGLTDTQYF
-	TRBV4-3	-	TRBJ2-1	TGCGCCAGCAGCCAAGATCGGGACTACAATGAGCAGTTCTTC	CASSQDRDYNEQFF
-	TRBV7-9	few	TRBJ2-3	TGTGCCAGCAGCCCGACAGTGGGCACAGATACGCAGTATTTT	CASSPTVGTDTQYF